A single T cell receptor beta chain is shown here with its context. Its antigen remains undetermined. Nothing much larger sits one base from this clone, and base qualities are not available. The data were obtained in a study of cytomegalovirus exposure and HLA in healthy donors (dated by TCRdb to about 2017). Study-level background: An earlier analysis of roughly 500 of the donors reported 276 Gb of sequence data and 117 million unique TCR beta sequences obtained from about 179 million T cells. Besides the first cohort of some 670 subjects, a separate validation cohort made up of 120 or so different subjects was used. Around 330 gigabases of sequencing data and 75 million to 85 million unique TCR sequences made up an early release that covered around 640 HLA-typed donors. The study aimed to test whether cataloging public T cell receptors could reveal signatures of past pathogen exposure. About five DR-DQ haplotypes were handled as single units for association and clustering because linkage in the cohort was strong. Rather than drawing on any new phenotypic data, the later analysis identified candidate immune exposures from TCR beta sequences and the way those sequences occurred across donors. The number of donors typed differed by locus, with roughly 629-640 for A, B, C, DRB1 and DQB1, more than 500 for DQA1, 600 to 610 for DPA1, and some 470 for DPB1. Using immunosequencing, the study profiled T cell repertoires from about 620 subjects and related those repertoires to cytomegalovirus serostatus. All discovery cohort repertoires had been generated using a single sequencing platform. A later analysis re-examined previously published TCR beta repertoires from 610 or so donors and added high-resolution HLA genotyping to investigate patterns of TCR occurrence. Of the approximately 400 genotyped donors, over 70% fell in the genetic ancestry cluster associated with self-reported Caucasian donors. High-throughput TCR immunosequencing, statistical association of individual TCRs with disease status, and machine learning were combined to predict cytomegalovirus infection status. A later genetic analysis took genome-wide SNP genotypes for about 55% of the 666 donors and used that subset as a discovery cohort. An earlier analysis of 500 to 750 of the donors applied high-throughput TCR beta sequencing to assess whether each TCR beta V gene segment acted as functional or pseudogenic. HLA typing covered class I and class II loci at four-digit resolution. On average, roughly 250,000 unique TCR beta nucleotide sequences were sequenced per donor among a few hundred genotyped donors of the cohort, with about 19% of those sequences being non-productive. Donor age, sex, ethnicity and CMV serostatus were collected together with the repertoire data. What the work shows at the level of the full study, not this receptor alone: Because some donors lacked HLA typing at each locus, the association tests relied only on the typed subset. CMV serostatus was the only immune exposure information available for the cohort. The earlier analysis of some 540 of the donors excluded some 15 rarely observed V segments, including chromosome 9 orphons, because counts were too low. In this cohort, only TCR beta chains were sequenced, and detectable features were limited by the absence of alpha or paired-chain data. According to a later genetic analysis, donors in an Asian-associated ancestry cluster had fewer N-insertions in productive TCRs than the approximately 650-donor mean. At a false discovery rate of 0.05, a later analysis linked 16,951 TCR beta sequences to specific HLA alleles. In a later analysis, the rate of TCR association differed among HLA loci, with DRB1 alleles having the most associated TCRs and HLA-C alleles having the fewest. A further reported finding was that TCR beta sequences accurately predicted the HLA-A and HLA-B alleles for most subjects in the first cohort. Because the 87-base-pair reads could not distinguish some IMGT-functional V segments, including TRBV6-2 and TRBV6-3, those segments were excluded. Assigning TCR associations to individual alleles was difficult when HLA alleles, especially DR and DQ, strongly co-occurred. Sequencing depth was assumed to be roughly uniform across donors in the presence/absence analyses, though that assumption may not hold. The classifier was reported to diagnose cytomegalovirus status with high specificity and sensitivity in both the original cohort and the validation cohort. A later analysis found that most CMV-associated TCR beta chains appeared HLA-restricted, with HLA associations seemingly driven largely by CMV exposure. A few of the identified cytomegalovirus-associated TCR beta chains were confirmed in vitro to be specific for cytomegalovirus antigens. According to the authors, the approach could potentially be generalized to other disease states and immunological phenotypes. According to a later analysis, parvovirus B19, influenza, CMV and Epstein-Barr virus appeared linked to several top co-occurrence clusters. V-gene and J-gene trimming of TCR beta chains was associated with a missense DCLRE1C variant in a later genetic analysis, and the association was replicated in an independent cohort. Most TCR sequences were observed very rarely across donors, whereas some public TCRs were present in many individuals. The study listed approximately 150 TCR beta chains as associated with cytomegalovirus. In an earlier analysis of some 640 of the donors, most TCR beta V segments were observed in productive rearrangements about 87% or about 30% of the time, broadly matching IMGT annotations. Linkage disequilibrium might explain the correlated functional status among segregating V segments, but an unknown experimental factor could not be ruled out. The sequencing pipeline was judged likely to have produced a cluster of highly shared sequence variants as a technical artifact. In a later analysis, HLA-associated TCR beta chains were found to be more clonally expanded and to have lower generation probabilities than equally common non-associated chains.

The library was produced with the immunoSEQ multiplex PCR assay. The multiplex PCR relied on a mix of 60 forward primers for TCR Vbeta segments and 13 reverse primers for TCR Jbeta segments. A multiplex PCR assay on genomic DNA amplified the CDR3 region of rearranged TCR beta genes. The amplified TCR beta libraries were sequenced on the Illumina HiSeq System as 87-base-pair reads. Concerning the study's data processing: In a later analysis, 80 million or so unique TCR beta chains were counted across the roughly 670 repertoires, and around 11 million of these chains were shared by at least two donors. To remove PCR and sequencing errors, raw reads were error-corrected and collapsed into unique sequences using a nearest-neighbor algorithm that merged closely related sequences. Alignment of CDR3 sequences to IMGT reference sequences was used to assign V, D and J gene segments. For a sequence to be retained, a match of at least six nucleotides to both a V gene segment and a J gene segment was required. A rearrangement was called productive if the CDR3 had no stop codons and remained in frame with V and J, and every other rearrangement was called non-productive. CDR3 was defined by IMGT convention, running from the second conserved V-encoded cysteine to the conserved J-encoded phenylalanine. The earlier analysis of about 570 of the donors excluded any sequence lacking an unambiguous match to a single V gene segment. An earlier analysis of several hundred of the donors classified V segments as functional when productive rearrangements were above 56.7% and as segregating when the standard deviation between donors was above 5%. To diagnose cytomegalovirus status from the catalog of TCR beta chain sequences, a statistical classification framework was built. In a later analysis, V and J genes were assigned by comparing TCR nucleotide sequences against IMGT/GENE-DB human TR gene sequences. The TCRdist pipeline was used in a later analysis to assign CDR3 sequences and most-parsimonious VDJ recombination scenarios. In a later analysis, each TCR beta chain was defined by its CDR3 amino acid sequence together with its V-gene family, and reads without a unique V-gene family were excluded. As a way to deal with suspected cross-contamination and a sequencing artifact, a later analysis dropped 500 to 700 nucleotide sequences that were highly shared and had low generation probability. A later analysis calculated a clonal expansion index for each public chain from normalized within-repertoire ranks of inferred template counts. Generation probabilities in a later analysis came from a VDJ recombination model fitted to out-of-frame rearrangements, and those results were checked against IGoR. Hypergeometric tests were used in a later analysis to score TCR-TCR, TCR-HLA and TCR-CMV co-occurrence, with a repertoire-size bias correction applied to the TCR pairs. False discovery rates were estimated in a later analysis by permuting HLA or CMV assignments 20 times. A later analysis grouped co-occurring TCRs with DBSCAN, adding TCRdist sequence similarity when clustering within HLA-allele-positive subsets. Repertoires with fewer than 30,000 or more than 120,000 public chains were left out of co-occurrence clustering, as were several repertoires with anomalous nucleotide sharing. In TCRdb, the immuneACCESS table is reduced to in-frame sequences with V and J assigned. These tables do not hold every clone; where another copy was compared, an unresolved V gene accounts for under half, and the others remain unexplained. V, J and clone size derive from that table, while D and trimming were established from the DNA sequence. The sample table contains tens of thousands of clones; only one count was recorded for roughly four fifths of them. Clones ranked in the top ten supply under 5.5% of the sample.

V sheds 9 bases and J sheds 0 bases, leaving 12 bases between their ends. The germline V gene gives CDR1 as SNHLY and CDR2 as FYNNEI. The CDR3 runs 14 residues from the cysteine to the phenylalanine. The sequence is cut down to CDR3 DNA, 42 bases in frame from base 1. The cohort comprised several hundred healthy bone marrow donors. At the time of sampling, all cohort members were nominally healthy, though unrecorded immune exposures were likely present. The donor tested CMV seropositive, placing the donor among the approximately 310 seropositive members of the cohort. A peripheral blood sample was collected from each donor, and TCR beta sequencing was performed on peripheral blood mononuclear cells. Genomic DNA extraction from the blood cell samples was performed with the Qiagen DNeasy Blood Extraction Kit.

The sequence links TRBV2 to TRBJ2-1; a tentative D match to TRBD2 spans 6 bases. The sample was PBMCs. The TCR sequence derives from a middle-aged woman in good health and CMV-seropositive. The DNA sequence is as follows: TGTGCCAGTAACCTAGCGAGCTCCTACAATGAGCAGTTCTTC. Protein translation: CASNLASSYNEQFF.